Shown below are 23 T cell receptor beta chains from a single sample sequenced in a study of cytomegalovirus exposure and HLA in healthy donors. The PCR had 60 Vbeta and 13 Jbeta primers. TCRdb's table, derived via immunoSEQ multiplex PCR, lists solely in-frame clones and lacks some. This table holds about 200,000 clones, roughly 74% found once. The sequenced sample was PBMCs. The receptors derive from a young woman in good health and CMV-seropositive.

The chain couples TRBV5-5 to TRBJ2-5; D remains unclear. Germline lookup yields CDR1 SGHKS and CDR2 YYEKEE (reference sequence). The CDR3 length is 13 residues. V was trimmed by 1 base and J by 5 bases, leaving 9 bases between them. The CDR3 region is CASSLMVRETQYF. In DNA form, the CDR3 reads TGTGCCAGCAGCTTGATGGTACGGGAGACCCAGTACTTC.

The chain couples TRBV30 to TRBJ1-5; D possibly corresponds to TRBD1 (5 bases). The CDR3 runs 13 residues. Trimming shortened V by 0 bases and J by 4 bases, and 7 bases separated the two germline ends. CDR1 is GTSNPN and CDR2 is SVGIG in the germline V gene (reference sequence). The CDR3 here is CAWSVKGNQPQHF. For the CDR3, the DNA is TGTGCCTGGAGTGTTAAGGGGAATCAGCCCCAGCATTTT.

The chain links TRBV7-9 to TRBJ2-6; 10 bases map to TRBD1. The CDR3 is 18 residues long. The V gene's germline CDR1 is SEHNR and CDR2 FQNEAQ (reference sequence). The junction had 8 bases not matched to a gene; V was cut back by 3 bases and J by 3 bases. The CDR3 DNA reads TGTGCCAGCAGCTTGTATTTAGGGACAGGGGTTGGGGCCAACGTCCTGACTTTC. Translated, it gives CASSLYLGTGVGANVLTF.

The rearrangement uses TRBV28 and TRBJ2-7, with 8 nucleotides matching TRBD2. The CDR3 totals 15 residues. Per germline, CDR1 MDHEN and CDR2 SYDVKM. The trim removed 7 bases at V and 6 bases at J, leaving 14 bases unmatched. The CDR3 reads CASNALAGGASEQYF. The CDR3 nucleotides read TGTGCCAGCAATGCCCTAGCCGGGGGGGCGAGCGAGCAGTACTTC. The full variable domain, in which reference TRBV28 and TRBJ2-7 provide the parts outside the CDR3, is DVKVTQSSRYLVKRTGEKVFLECVQDMDHENMFWYRQDPGLGLRLIYFSYDVKMKEKGDIPEGYSVSREKKERFSLILESASTNQTSMYLCASNALAGGASEQYFGPGTRLTVT.

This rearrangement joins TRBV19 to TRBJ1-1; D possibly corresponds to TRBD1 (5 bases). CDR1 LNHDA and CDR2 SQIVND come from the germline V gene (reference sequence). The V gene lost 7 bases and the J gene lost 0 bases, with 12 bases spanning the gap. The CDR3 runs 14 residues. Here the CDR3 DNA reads TGTGCCAGTAAGACATTGGACATGAACACTGAAGCTTTCTTT. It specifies CASKTLDMNTEAFF.

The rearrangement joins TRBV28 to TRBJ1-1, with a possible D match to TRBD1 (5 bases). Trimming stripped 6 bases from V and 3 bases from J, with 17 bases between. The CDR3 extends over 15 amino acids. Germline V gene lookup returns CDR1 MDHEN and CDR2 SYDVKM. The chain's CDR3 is CASSSLWVGDTEAFF. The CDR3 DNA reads TGTGCCAGCAGCTCCCTGTGGGTAGGGGACACTGAAGCTTTCTTT.

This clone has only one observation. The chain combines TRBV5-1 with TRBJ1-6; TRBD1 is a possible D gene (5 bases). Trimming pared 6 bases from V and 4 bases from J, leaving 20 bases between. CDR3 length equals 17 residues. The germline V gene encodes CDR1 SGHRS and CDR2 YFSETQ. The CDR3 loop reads CASTDGSGTPYNSPLHF. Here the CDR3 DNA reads TGCGCCAGCACCGACGGGTCCGGGACTCCATATAATTCACCCCTCCACTTT.

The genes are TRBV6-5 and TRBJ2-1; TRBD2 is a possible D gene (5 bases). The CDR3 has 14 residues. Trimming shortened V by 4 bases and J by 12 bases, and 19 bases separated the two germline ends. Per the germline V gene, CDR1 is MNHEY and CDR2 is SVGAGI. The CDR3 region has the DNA TGTGCCAGCAGTTCACCGTCTAGCTTCGCTCTGCAGTTCTTC. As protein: CASSSPSSFALQFF.

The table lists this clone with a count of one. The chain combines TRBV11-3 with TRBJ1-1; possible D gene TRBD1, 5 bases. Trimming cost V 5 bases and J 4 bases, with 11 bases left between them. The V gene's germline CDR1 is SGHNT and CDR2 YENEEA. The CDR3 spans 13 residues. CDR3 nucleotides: TGTGCCAGCAGCCCCCGAAGGGGCACTGAAGCTTTCTTT. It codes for CASSPRRGTEAFF.

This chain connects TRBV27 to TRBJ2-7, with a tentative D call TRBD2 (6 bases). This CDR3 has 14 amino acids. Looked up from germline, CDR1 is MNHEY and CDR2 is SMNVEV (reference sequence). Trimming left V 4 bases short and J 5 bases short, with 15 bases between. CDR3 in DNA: TGTGCCAGCAGTTCTCCGGGACTGCCGAACGAGCAGTACTTC. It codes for CASSSPGLPNEQYF.

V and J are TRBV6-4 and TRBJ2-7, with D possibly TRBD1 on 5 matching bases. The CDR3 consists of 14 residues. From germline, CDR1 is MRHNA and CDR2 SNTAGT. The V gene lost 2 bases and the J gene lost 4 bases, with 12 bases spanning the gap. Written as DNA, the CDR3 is TGTGCCAGCAGTGACGGGGCAGGCCGATACGAGCAGTACTTC. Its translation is CASSDGAGRYEQYF.

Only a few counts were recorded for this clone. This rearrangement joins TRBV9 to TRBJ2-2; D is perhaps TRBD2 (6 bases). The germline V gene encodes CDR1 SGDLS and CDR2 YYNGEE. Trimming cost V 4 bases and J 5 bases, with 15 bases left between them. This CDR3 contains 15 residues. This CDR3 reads CASSPRRGGTGELFF. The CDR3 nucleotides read TGTGCCAGCAGCCCTCGTAGGGGAGGAACCGGGGAGCTGTTTTTT.

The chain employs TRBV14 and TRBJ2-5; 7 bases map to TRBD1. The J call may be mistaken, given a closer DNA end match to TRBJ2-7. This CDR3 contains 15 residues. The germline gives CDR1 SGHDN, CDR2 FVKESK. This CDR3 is CASSLRDSSSYEQYF. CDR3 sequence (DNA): TGTGCCAGCAGCCTTCGGGACAGTAGCTCCTACGAGCAGTACTTC.

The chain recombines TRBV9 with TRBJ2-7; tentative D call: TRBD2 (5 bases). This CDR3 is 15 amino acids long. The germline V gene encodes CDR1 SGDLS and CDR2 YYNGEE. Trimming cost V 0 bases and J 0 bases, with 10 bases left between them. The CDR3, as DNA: TGTGCCAGCAGCGTAGGCCCAGCGGACTCCTACGAGCAGTACTTC. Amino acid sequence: CASSVGPADSYEQYF. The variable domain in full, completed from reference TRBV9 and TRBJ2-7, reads DSGVTQTPKHLITATGQRVTLRCSPRSGDLSVYWYQQSLDQGLQFLIQYYNGEERAKGNILERFSAQQFPDLHSELNLSSLELGDSALYFCASSVGPADSYEQYFGPGTRLTVT.

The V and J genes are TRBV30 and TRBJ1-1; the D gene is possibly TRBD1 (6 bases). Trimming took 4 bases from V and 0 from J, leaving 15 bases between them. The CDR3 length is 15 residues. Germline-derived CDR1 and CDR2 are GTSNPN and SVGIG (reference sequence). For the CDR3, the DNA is TGTGCCTGGACGGTCGGACAGACCATGAACACTGAAGCTTTCTTT. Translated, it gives CAWTVGQTMNTEAFF.

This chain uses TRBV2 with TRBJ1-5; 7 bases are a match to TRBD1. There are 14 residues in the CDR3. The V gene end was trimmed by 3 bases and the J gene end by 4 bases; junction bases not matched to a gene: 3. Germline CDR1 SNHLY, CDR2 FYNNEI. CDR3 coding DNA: TGTGCCAGCAGTGATTGGACAGGTAATCAGCCCCAGCATTTT. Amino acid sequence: CASSDWTGNQPQHF.

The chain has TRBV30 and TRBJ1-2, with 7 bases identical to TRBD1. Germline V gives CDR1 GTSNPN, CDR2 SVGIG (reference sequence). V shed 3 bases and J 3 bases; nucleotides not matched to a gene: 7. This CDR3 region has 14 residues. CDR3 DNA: TGTGCCTGGAGCCGAGGGGGCAATGACTATGGCTACACCTTC. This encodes CAWSRGGNDYGYTF.

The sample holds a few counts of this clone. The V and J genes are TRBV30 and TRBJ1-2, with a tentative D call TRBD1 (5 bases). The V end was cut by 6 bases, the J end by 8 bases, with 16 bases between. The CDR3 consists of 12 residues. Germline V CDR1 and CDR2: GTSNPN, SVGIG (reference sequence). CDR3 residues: CACAKAGGGYTF. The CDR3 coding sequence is TGTGCCTGCGCCAAGGCCGGGGGGGGCTACACCTTC.

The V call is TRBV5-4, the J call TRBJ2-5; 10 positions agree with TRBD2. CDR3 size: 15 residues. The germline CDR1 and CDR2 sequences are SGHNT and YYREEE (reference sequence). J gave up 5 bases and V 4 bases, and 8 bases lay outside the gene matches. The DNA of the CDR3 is TGTGCCAGCAGCCGGAGCGGGGGGGCCGGTGAGACCCAGTACTTC. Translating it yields CASSRSGGAGETQYF.

CDR3 in DNA: TGTGCCAGCTTTAGGATCGCCGGGACAGGGGGTGGGAATGAGCAGTTCTTC. Amino acid sequence: CASFRIAGTGGGNEQFF. This chain connects TRBV7-9 to TRBJ2-1; 11 positions match TRBD1. Germline CDR1 reads SEHNR; CDR2 reads FQNEAQ (reference sequence). V lost 8 bases to trimming and J lost 7 bases; unmatched junction nucleotides: 16. The CDR3 spans 17 residues.

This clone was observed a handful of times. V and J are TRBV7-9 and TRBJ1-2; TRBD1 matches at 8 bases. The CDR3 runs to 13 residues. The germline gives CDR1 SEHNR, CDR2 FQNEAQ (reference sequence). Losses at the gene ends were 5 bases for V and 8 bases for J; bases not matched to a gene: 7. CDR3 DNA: TGTGCCAGCAGCATACAGGGGGTCGAGGGCTACACCTTC. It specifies CASSIQGVEGYTF.

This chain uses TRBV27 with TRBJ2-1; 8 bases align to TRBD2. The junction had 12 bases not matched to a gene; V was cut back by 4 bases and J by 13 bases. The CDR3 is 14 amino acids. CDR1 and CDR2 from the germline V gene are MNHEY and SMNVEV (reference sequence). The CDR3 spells CASSSSGQSGGQFF. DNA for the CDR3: TGTGCCAGCAGTTCCTCAGGGCAGAGCGGGGGACAGTTCTTC.

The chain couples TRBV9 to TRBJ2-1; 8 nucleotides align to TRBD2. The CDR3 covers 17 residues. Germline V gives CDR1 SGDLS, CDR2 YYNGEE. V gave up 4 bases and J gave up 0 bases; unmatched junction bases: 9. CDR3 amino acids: CASSPELAVSSYNEQFF. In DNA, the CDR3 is TGTGCCAGCAGCCCTGAACTAGCGGTGAGCTCCTACAATGAGCAGTTCTTC. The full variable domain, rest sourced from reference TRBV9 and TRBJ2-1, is DSGVTQTPKHLITATGQRVTLRCSPRSGDLSVYWYQQSLDQGLQFLIQYYNGEERAKGNILERFSAQQFPDLHSELNLSSLELGDSALYFCASSPELAVSSYNEQFFGPGTRLTVL.